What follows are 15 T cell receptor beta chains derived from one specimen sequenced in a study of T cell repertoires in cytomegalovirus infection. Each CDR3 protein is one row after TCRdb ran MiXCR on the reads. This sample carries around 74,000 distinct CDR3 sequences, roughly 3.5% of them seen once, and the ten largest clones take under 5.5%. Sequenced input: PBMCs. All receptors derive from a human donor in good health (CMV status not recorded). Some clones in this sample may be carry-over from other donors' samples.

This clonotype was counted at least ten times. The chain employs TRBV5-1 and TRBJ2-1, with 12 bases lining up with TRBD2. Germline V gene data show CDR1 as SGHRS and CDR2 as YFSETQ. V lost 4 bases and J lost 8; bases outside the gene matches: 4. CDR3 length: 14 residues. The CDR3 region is CASSNGLAGYEQFF. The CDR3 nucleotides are TGCGCCAGCAGCAACGGACTAGCGGGGTATGAGCAGTTCTTC.

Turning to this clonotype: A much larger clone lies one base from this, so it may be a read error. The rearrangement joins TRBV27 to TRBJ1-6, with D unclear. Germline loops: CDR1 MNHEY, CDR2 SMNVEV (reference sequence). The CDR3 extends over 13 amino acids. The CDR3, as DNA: TGTGACAGCAGTTTAATCCCGTTTTACCCCCTCCACTTT. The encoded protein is CDSSLIPFYPLHF.

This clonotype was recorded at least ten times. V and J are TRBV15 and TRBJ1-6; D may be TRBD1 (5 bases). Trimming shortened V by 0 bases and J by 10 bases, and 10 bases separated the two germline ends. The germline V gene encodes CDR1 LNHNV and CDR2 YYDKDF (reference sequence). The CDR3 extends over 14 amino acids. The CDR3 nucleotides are TGTGCCACCAGCAGAGAGGGGGGTTGGTCACCCCTCCACTTT. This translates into CATSREGGWSPLHF.

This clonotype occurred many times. The CDR3 reads CASSSGLYGYTF. DNA of the CDR3: TGTGCCAGCAGTTCCGGTCTCTATGGCTACACCTTC. The J gene is TRBJ1-2, the V gene TRBV6-2 or TRBV6-3; D unresolved. The V end was cut by 4 bases, the J end by 4 bases, with 7 bases between. CDR1 is MNHEY, CDR2 SVGEGT, per germline. The CDR3 runs to 12 residues.

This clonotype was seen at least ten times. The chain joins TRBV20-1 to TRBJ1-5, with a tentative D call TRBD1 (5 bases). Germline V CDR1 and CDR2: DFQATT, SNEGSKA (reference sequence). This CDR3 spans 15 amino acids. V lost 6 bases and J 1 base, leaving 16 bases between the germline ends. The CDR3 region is CSAAIREGSNQPQHF. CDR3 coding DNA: TGCAGTGCCGCCATCAGGGAGGGGAGCAATCAGCCCCAGCATTTT.

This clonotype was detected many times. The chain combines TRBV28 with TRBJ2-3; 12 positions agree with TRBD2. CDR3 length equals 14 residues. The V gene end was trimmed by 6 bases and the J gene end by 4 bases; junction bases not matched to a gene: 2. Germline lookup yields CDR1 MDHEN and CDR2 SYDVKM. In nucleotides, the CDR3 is TGTGCCAGCAGGCTAGCGGGGGGGCCAGATACGCAGTATTTT. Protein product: CASRLAGGPDTQYF.

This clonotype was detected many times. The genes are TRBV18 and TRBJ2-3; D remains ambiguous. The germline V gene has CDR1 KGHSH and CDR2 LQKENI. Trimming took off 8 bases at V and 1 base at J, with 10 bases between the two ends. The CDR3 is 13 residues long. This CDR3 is CASKGMGTDTQYF. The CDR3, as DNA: TGTGCCAGCAAGGGAATGGGCACAGATACGCAGTATTTT.

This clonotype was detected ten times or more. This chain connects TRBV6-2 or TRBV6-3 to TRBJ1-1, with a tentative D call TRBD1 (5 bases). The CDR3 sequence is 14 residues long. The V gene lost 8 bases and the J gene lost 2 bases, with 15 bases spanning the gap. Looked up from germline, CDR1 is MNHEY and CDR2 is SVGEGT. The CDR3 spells CASQNRDFNTEAFF. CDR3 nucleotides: TGTGCCAGCCAAAACCGGGACTTTAACACTGAAGCTTTCTTT.

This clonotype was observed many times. The CDR3 sequence: CSASITGTAHGNNQPQHF. As DNA, the CDR3 is TGCAGTGCTAGCATTACCGGGACAGCCCATGGTAATAATCAGCCCCAGCATTTT. The chain uses TRBV20-1 and TRBJ1-5; 7 nucleotides agree with TRBD1. Germline CDR1 and CDR2: DFQATT and SNEGSKA (reference sequence). CDR3 length: 18 amino acids. V lost 3 bases, J lost 4 bases, and 18 bases stayed unmatched.

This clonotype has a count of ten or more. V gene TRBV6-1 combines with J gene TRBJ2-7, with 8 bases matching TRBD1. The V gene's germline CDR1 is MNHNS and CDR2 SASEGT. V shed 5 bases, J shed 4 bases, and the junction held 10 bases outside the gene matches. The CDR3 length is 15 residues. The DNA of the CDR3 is TGTGCCAGCAGTTCTCCGACAGGGGCCCAGTACGAGCAGTACTTC. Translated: CASSSPTGAQYEQYF.

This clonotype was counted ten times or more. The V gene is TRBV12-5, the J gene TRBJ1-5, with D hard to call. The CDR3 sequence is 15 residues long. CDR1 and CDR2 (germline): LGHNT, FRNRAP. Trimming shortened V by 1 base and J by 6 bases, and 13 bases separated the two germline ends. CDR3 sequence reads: CASGLGLGGSQPQHF. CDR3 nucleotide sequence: TGTGCTAGTGGTTTGGGACTAGGCGGAAGTCAGCCCCAGCATTTT.

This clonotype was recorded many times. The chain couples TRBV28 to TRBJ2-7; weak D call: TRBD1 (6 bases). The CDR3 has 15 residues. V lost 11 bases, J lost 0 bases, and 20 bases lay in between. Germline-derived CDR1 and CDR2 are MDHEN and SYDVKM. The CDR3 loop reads CAVQNLGQSSYEQYF. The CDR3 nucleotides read TGTGCCGTACAAAACCTCGGACAGAGCTCCTACGAGCAGTACTTC. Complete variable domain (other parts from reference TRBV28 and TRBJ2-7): DVKVTQSSRYLVKRTGEKVFLECVQDMDHENMFWYRQDPGLGLRLIYFSYDVKMKEKGDIPEGYSVSREKKERFSLILESASTNQTSMYLCAVQNLGQSSYEQYFGPGTRLTVT.

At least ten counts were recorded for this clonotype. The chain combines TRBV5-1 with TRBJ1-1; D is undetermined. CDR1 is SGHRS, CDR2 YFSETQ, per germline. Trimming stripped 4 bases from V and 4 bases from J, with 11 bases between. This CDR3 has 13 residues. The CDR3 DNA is TGCGCCAGCAGCACTACCATCGGCACTGAAGCTTTCTTT. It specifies CASSTTIGTEAFF.

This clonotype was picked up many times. Here the CDR3 DNA reads TGTGCCAGCAGTTTGGAGGAGTATGGGCACAGACGGTACTTC. This encodes CASSLEEYGHRRYF. The rearrangement links TRBV28 to TRBJ2-7; weak D call: TRBD2 (5 bases). V dropped 3 bases and J dropped 12 bases, with 21 bases sitting between them. Germline-derived CDR1 and CDR2 are MDHEN and SYDVKM. The CDR3 totals 14 residues.

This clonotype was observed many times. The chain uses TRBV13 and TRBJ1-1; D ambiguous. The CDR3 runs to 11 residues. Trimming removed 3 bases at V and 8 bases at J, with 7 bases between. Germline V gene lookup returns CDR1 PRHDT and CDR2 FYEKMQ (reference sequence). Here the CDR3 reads CASSFSTEAFF. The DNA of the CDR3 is TGTGCCAGCAGCTTTTCAACAGAAGCTTTCTTT.